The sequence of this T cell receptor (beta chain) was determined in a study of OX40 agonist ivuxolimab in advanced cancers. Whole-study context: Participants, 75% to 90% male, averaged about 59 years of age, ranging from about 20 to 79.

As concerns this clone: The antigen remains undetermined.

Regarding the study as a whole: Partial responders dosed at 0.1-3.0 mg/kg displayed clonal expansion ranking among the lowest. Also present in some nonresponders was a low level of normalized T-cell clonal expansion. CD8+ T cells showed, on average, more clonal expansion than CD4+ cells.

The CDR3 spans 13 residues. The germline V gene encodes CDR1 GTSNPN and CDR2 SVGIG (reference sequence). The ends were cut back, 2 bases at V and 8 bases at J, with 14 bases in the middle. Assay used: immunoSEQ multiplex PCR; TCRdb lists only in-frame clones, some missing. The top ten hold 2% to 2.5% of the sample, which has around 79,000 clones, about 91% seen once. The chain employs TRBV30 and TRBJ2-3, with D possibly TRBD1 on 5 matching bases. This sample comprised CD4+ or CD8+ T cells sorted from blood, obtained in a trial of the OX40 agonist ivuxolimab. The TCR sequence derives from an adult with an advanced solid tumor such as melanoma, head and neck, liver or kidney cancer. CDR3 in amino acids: CAWSQGPQGTQYF. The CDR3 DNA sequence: TGTGCCTGGAGTCAGGGCCCGCAAGGTACGCAGTATTTT.